This T cell receptor beta chain was sequenced during a study of blood T cell repertoires in COVID-19. Study-wide background: Acute-phase and convalescent COVID-19 samples originated in the United States, Italy and Spain. Sources were T cells, B-cell-depleted T cells, or PBMCs; the material itself was cDNA or gDNA.

The CDR3 is 14 residues long. Trimming left V 3 bases short and J 4 bases short, with 10 bases between. Germline V gives CDR1 LNHDA, CDR2 SQIVND (reference sequence). In the original workflow: Researchers report that nucleated cell counts were estimated from reference gene primer amplification. The repertoire was sequenced with immunoSEQ multiplex PCR; TCRdb's copy has only in-frame clones and lacks some. V, J and clone size are taken as reported in that table, and D and trimming were inferred from the DNA itself. The data contain 150,000 to 200,000 clones, approximately 90% of them singletons. The source of this sequence is a man aged 70 or older with active or convalescent COVID-19. The rearrangement uses TRBV19 and TRBJ1-5; D remains unclear. The source material was peripheral blood. The CDR3 DNA is TGTGCCAGTAGTATCGTCGCACTAAATCAGCCCCAGCATTTT. Encoded protein: CASSIVALNQPQHF.